Only one count was recorded for the clone carrying this T cell receptor (beta chain). This table comes from immunoSEQ multiplex PCR, and its TCRdb copy is limited to in-frame clones, with some not included. The table shows around 99,000 clones, with 84% occurring only once. The entry originates in a study of blood T cell repertoires in COVID-19. The CDR3 loop spans 15 amino acids. The V end was cut by 1 base, the J end by 2 bases, with 10 bases between. CDR1 and CDR2 (germline): LNHDA, SQIVND (reference sequence). This receptor was taken from a woman in her forties or fifties with acute or convalescent COVID-19. The chain employs TRBV19 and TRBJ2-3, with D possibly being TRBD1 (5 bases). The sequenced material came from peripheral blood. CDR3 sequence reads: CASSIGGTLTDTQYF. The CDR3 bases are TGTGCCAGTAGTATAGGGGGCACCCTCACAGATACGCAGTATTTT.